These T cell receptor beta chains were read from a single sample in a study of T cell responses to AZD1222 COVID-19 vaccine. The method was immunoSEQ multiplex PCR; TCRdb's version includes in-frame clones alone and lacks a portion of them. The table includes under 20,000 clones, approximately 80% detected once. The source material was peripheral blood, sampled 28 days after the second AZD1222 dose. The source is an adult who received the AZD1222 COVID-19 vaccine. Both conserved end residues are part of each CDR3. A D gene is named only where the DNA matches it firmly. Clone sizes are given selectively: once, few, many, or a class where the clone is expanded.

J	V	size	D	DNA	CDR3
TRBJ1-2	TRBV3-1/TRBV3-2	-	-	TGTGCCAGCAGCCAAAAGGGGTACAGGGATAGCTATGGCTACACCTTC	CASSQKGYRDSYGYTF
TRBJ1-1	TRBV6-2/TRBV6-3	-	-	TGTGCCAGCAGTTACTCGGCAGGGACTGGGTACACTGAAGCTTTCTTT	CASSYSAGTGYTEAFF
TRBJ2-5	TRBV5-8	-	-	TGTGCCAGCAGCCGGACCGGTTGGTCCCCAGAGACCCAGTACTTC	CASSRTGWSPETQYF
TRBJ2-3	TRBV24-1	-	-	TGTGCCACCAGTGACTACACTCGGGGGGCTAGAACAGATACGCAGTATTTT	CATSDYTRGARTDTQYF
TRBJ1-2	TRBV10-3	-	-	TGTGCCATCAGTGTTCCCGGACAGATCTATGGCTACACCTTC	CAISVPGQIYGYTF
TRBJ1-4	TRBV18	-	TRBD1	TGTGCCAGCTCACCTACTGGCAGGGGGAATGAAAAACTGTTTTTT	CASSPTGRGNEKLFF
TRBJ2-2	TRBV6-5	-	TRBD1	TGTGCCAGCAGGACAGGGGGGACCGGGGAGCTGTTTTTT	CASRTGGTGELFF
TRBJ1-6	TRBV27	-	-	TGTGCCAGCAGTTTAGGGTATAATTCACCCCTCCACTTT	CASSLGYNSPLHF
TRBJ2-2	TRBV6-5	-	-	TGTGCCAGCAGTCCCAAAGGGCCCCTTACCGGGGAGCTGTTTTTT	CASSPKGPLTGELFF
TRBJ2-5	TRBV7-2	few	-	TGTGCCAGCAGCTACCCCGGGCAGAGAGCGGTGGAGACCCAGTACTTC	CASSYPGQRAVETQYF
TRBJ1-4	TRBV7-9	-	-	TGTGCCAGCAGCCTTGGATCGATCAATGAAAAACTGTTTTTT	CASSLGSINEKLFF
TRBJ2-7	TRBV10-3	-	-	TGTGCCATCAGTGTCGGCAGCTACGAGCAGTACTTC	CAISVGSYEQYF
TRBJ1-6	TRBV9	-	TRBD1	TGTGCCAGCAGCGTCTTATCAGGGACAGGGGATTCACCCCTCCACTTT	CASSVLSGTGDSPLHF
TRBJ1-1	TRBV7-8	-	-	TGTGCCAGCAGCTTAGGGGGCTTTGCTGAAGCTTTCTTT	CASSLGGFAEAFF
TRBJ2-2	TRBV5-8	-	TRBD1	TGTGCCAGCAGCTTGGATCGACAGGGCCCGAACACCGGGGAGCTGTTTTTT	CASSLDRQGPNTGELFF
TRBJ2-5	TRBV4-2	-	-	TGTGCCAGCAGCCAAGAGGAGCGAGAGACCCAGTACTTC	CASSQEERETQYF
TRBJ2-7	TRBV6-2/TRBV6-3	-	-	TGTGCCAGCAGTTACTACATCAGAAACTACGAGCAGTACTTC	CASSYYIRNYEQYF
TRBJ2-1	TRBV9	-	TRBD1	TGTGCCAGCAGCGTGGGGGACAGGATAGTGGGAAATGAGCAGTTCTTC	CASSVGDRIVGNEQFF
TRBJ1-2	TRBV5-1	few	-	TGCGCCAGCAGCTTGGAAGCGCGGGACGGCGGAGGCTACACCTTC	CASSLEARDGGGYTF
TRBJ1-1	TRBV10-3	-	-	TGTGCCATCAGTGAGTCGGGCGGATCGAACACTGAAGCTTTCTTT	CAISESGGSNTEAFF
TRBJ2-3	TRBV2	-	-	TGTGCCAGCAGTGGGGTCAGCACAGATACGCAGTATTTT	CASSGVSTDTQYF
TRBJ1-1	TRBV5-8	-	-	TGTGCCAGCAGCTCCGGACTGTTGGGCACTGAAGCTTTCTTT	CASSSGLLGTEAFF
TRBJ1-5	TRBV6-1	-	TRBD1	TGTGCCAGCAGTGAAGCGGGGACAGGGGTTAGCAATCAGCCCCAGCATTTT	CASSEAGTGVSNQPQHF
TRBJ1-5	TRBV7-6	-	-	TGTGCCAGCAGCTTAGCGATCGATCAGCCCCAGCATTTT	CASSLAIDQPQHF
TRBJ1-1	TRBV27	-	-	TGTGCCAGCAGTTTATCCCCCTTAGGGGACACTGAAGCTTTCTTT	CASSLSPLGDTEAFF
TRBJ2-3	TRBV6-5	once	-	TGTGCCAGCAGTAATGAGCAGACAGATACGCAGTATTTT	CASSNEQTDTQYF
TRBJ2-7	TRBV6-5	once	-	TGTGCCAGCAACCTGGACAGATACTCCTACGAGCAGTACTTC	CASNLDRYSYEQYF
TRBJ1-2	TRBV5-4	few	TRBD1	TGTGCCAGCAGCTTGGACAGGGGTATCTCAAACTATGGCTACACCTTC	CASSLDRGISNYGYTF
TRBJ1-4	TRBV27	once	-	TGTGCCAGCAGTTCAATCCCGACAGTATCAACTAATGAAAAACTGTTTTTT	CASSSIPTVSTNEKLFF
TRBJ1-2	TRBV5-4	-	-	TGTGCCAGCAGCTGGGGTTGGGACACTGGCTACACCTTC	CASSWGWDTGYTF
TRBJ2-1	TRBV19	-	TRBD1	TGTGCCAGTAGAAGGGACAGGAACCCCAACTACAATGAGCAGTTCTTC	CASRRDRNPNYNEQFF
TRBJ2-2	TRBV24-1	-	TRBD1	TGTGCCACCAGTGATAACCGGGACAGGGCTGGCGGGGAGCTGTTTTTT	CATSDNRDRAGGELFF
TRBJ2-7	TRBV5-1	-	TRBD1	TGCGCCAGCAGCTCACAGGGGCCGGGCGAGCAGTACTTC	CASSSQGPGEQYF
TRBJ2-5	TRBV15	-	TRBD2	TGTGCCACCAGCAGAGGGGGGGGCCAAGAGACCCAGTACTTC	CATSRGGGQETQYF
TRBJ1-4	TRBV25-1	medium-sized	-	TGTGCCAGCAGTGGACCAGTTTCAACTAATGAAAAACTGTTTTTT	CASSGPVSTNEKLFF
TRBJ1-6	TRBV7-2	once	-	TGTGCCAGCAGCTTAGTGCGGGACATTTCACCCCTCCACTTT	CASSLVRDISPLHF
TRBJ2-7	TRBV29-1	-	TRBD1	TGCAGCGTTGAAATACCGGGACAGGGAGTTTACGAGCAGTACTTC	CSVEIPGQGVYEQYF
TRBJ2-1	TRBV5-8	-	TRBD2	TGTGCCAGCAGCTGGGGGGGGTACAATGAGCAGTTCTTC	CASSWGGYNEQFF
TRBJ2-2	TRBV5-1	-	-	TGCGCCAGCAGCTTGTTAACCAGGGTCAACACCGGGGAGCTGTTTTTT	CASSLLTRVNTGELFF
TRBJ1-1	TRBV5-1	once	-	TGCGCCAGCAGCTTGCTTTCAGGGCAAGTTGGTGAAGCTTTCTTT	CASSLLSGQVGEAFF